The 30 T cell receptor beta chains below were found in one sample sequenced in a study of T cell changes during pregnancy in multiple sclerosis. Here immunoSEQ multiplex PCR was the method, and the copy in TCRdb shows in-frame clones only, minus some. The sample records about 80,000 clones, 94% being singletons. The specimen comprised peripheral blood, sampled in the second trimester of pregnancy. The source of these receptors is a female donor in good health, enrolled as a control in a pregnancy study.

V usage is TRBV6-6 and J usage is TRBJ1-1; D unresolved. Trimming took 2 bases from V and 5 from J, leaving 6 bases between them. From germline, CDR1 is MNHNY and CDR2 SVGAGI (reference sequence). The CDR3 runs 12 residues. As DNA, the CDR3 is TGTGCCAGCAGTTACGGCGGGACTGAAGCTTTCTTT. The encoded protein is CASSYGGTEAFF.

The chain couples TRBV28 to TRBJ1-5, with no clear D. CDR1 is MDHEN, CDR2 SYDVKM, per germline. This CDR3 has 13 amino acids. The ends were cut back, 2 bases at V and 7 bases at J, with 9 bases in the middle. The CDR3 loop is CASSLESLQPQHF. Here the CDR3 DNA reads TGTGCCAGCAGTTTAGAGAGCCTCCAGCCCCAGCATTTT.

This clone was detected only once. V gene TRBV15 combines with J gene TRBJ1-5, with 7 positions matching TRBD1. The CDR3 covers 15 residues. Germline values: CDR1 LNHNV, CDR2 YYDKDF (reference sequence). V gave up 5 bases and J gave up 3 bases; unmatched junction bases: 7. CDR3 DNA sequence: TGTGCCACCAGCCGAAGACAGGGTGTCAATCAGCCCCAGCATTTT. Translation: CATSRRQGVNQPQHF. The full variable domain, with the rest looked up from reference TRBV15 and TRBJ1-5, is DAMVIQNPRYQVTQFGKPVTLSCSQTLNHNVMYWYQQKSSQAPKLLFHYYDKDFNNEADTPDNFQSRRPNTSFCFLDIRSPGLGDTAMYLCATSRRQGVNQPQHFGDGTRLSIL.

The chain combines TRBV20-1 with TRBJ2-5; D is uncertain. Trimming shortened V by 6 bases and J by 5 bases, and 10 bases separated the two germline ends. CDR1 is DFQATT, CDR2 SNEGSKA, per germline (reference sequence). The CDR3 spans 11 residues. CDR3 nucleotide sequence: TGCAGTGCCAGAACGGTGGAGACCCAGTACTTC. Protein product: CSARTVETQYF.

The gene calls are TRBV11-2 and TRBJ2-7; D call uncertain. This CDR3 is built from 11 residues. Germline CDR1 and CDR2: SGHAT and FQNNGV. Trimming stripped 2 bases from V and 5 bases from J, with 4 bases between. The CDR3 region is CASSLTDEQYF. Here the CDR3 DNA reads TGTGCCAGCAGCTTAACGGACGAGCAGTACTTC.

The V gene is TRBV4-1, the J gene TRBJ1-5; tentatively, D is TRBD1 (5 bases). Trimming left V 0 bases short and J 3 bases short, with 15 bases between. The CDR3 has 17 amino acids. Germline CDR1 MGHRA, CDR2 YSYEKL. The CDR3, as DNA: TGCGCCAGCAGCCAAGATGGGGGGGGACTGCTCAATCAGCCCCAGCATTTT. It yields the protein CASSQDGGGLLNQPQHF.

The chain has TRBV28 and TRBJ2-2, with TRBD1 matching over 7 bases. The CDR3 runs to 17 residues. The junction had 9 bases not matched to a gene; V was cut back by 5 bases and J by 0 bases. Germline V CDR1 and CDR2: MDHEN, SYDVKM. CDR3 region: CASSHARQGSNTGELFF. The CDR3 nucleotides are TGTGCCAGCAGTCACGCTCGACAGGGATCGAACACCGGGGAGCTGTTTTTT.

The V and J genes are TRBV28 and TRBJ1-4; TRBD1 matches 7 bases. Germline values: CDR1 MDHEN, CDR2 SYDVKM. V lost 6 bases to trimming and J lost 8 bases; unmatched junction nucleotides: 15. The CDR3 sequence is 16 residues long. The CDR3 DNA reads as TGTGCCAGCAGGCCAGGGCAAACAGGGGTTAGGGAAAAACTGTTTTTT. Protein product: CASRPGQTGVREKLFF. Full variable domain (rest looked up from reference TRBV28 and TRBJ1-4): DVKVTQSSRYLVKRTGEKVFLECVQDMDHENMFWYRQDPGLGLRLIYFSYDVKMKEKGDIPEGYSVSREKKERFSLILESASTNQTSMYLCASRPGQTGVREKLFFGSGTQLSVL.

CDR3: CAIRPQGLDEQFF. Here the CDR3 DNA reads TGTGCCATCAGGCCACAGGGTTTAGATGAGCAGTTCTTC. The V gene is TRBV10-3, the J gene TRBJ2-1, with a possible D match to TRBD1 (6 bases). The germline CDR1 and CDR2 sequences are ENHRY and SYGVKD. Trimming took off 6 bases at V and 8 bases at J, with 14 bases between the two ends. The CDR3 covers 13 residues.

The genes are TRBV2 and TRBJ1-4, with a tentative D call TRBD1 (5 bases). The V and J ends lost 11 bases and 4 bases respectively, with 17 bases between them. Per the germline V gene, CDR1 is SNHLY and CDR2 is FYNNEI. The CDR3 contains 14 residues. The CDR3 DNA reads as TGTGCCTCCCGTTGGGGACTGAGTAATGAAAAACTGTTTTTT. Its translation: CASRWGLSNEKLFF.

V is TRBV6-1 and J is TRBJ2-7, with TRBD1 matching over 9 bases. Germline-derived CDR1 and CDR2 are MNHNS and SASEGT. The CDR3 totals 15 residues. V lost 4 bases and J lost 4; bases outside the gene matches: 8. CDR3 region: CASSAVGTGLYEQYF. The CDR3 nucleotides read TGTGCCAGCAGTGCTGTCGGGACAGGGTTATACGAGCAGTACTTC.

This clone showed up just a few times. The V and J genes are TRBV9 and TRBJ2-3, with 8 positions matching TRBD2. The ends lost 4 bases at V and 2 bases at J; junction bases unmatched: 9. From germline, CDR1 is SGDLS and CDR2 YYNGEE. This CDR3 is 16 amino acids long. This chain's CDR3 is CASSSGRGGNTDTQYF. The CDR3 DNA follows: TGTGCCAGCAGCTCCGGACGGGGGGGAAACACAGATACGCAGTATTTT.

V and J are TRBV7-9 and TRBJ1-5; D may be TRBD1 (5 bases). CDR1 is SEHNR and CDR2 is FQNEAQ in the germline V gene (reference sequence). The CDR3 has 15 amino acids. Trimming removed 5 bases at V and 4 bases at J, with 15 bases between. The CDR3 nucleotides read TGTGCCAGCAGCCCAGGGCCCGGGGGGAATCAGCCCCAGCATTTT. Amino acid sequence: CASSPGPGGNQPQHF.

In its sample, this clone was seen once. V usage is TRBV5-1 and J usage is TRBJ2-2; D is undetermined. Trimming took off 0 bases at V and 6 bases at J, with 9 bases between the two ends. The germline CDR1 and CDR2 sequences are SGHRS and YFSETQ. The CDR3 consists of 14 residues. CDR3 region: CASSLVVSAGELFF. CDR3 nucleotide sequence: TGCGCCAGCAGCTTGGTAGTCAGCGCCGGGGAGCTGTTTTTT.

The chain uses TRBV21-1 and TRBJ2-7; the table gives TRBD1 as D, unverified against the DNA. TRBV21-1 is flagged as a pseudogene. This CDR3 region has 15 residues. CDR3 in amino acids: CASSKVLQAPYEQYF. The CDR3 DNA sequence: TGTGCCAGCAGCAAAGTACTCCAGGCCCCCTACGAGCAGTACTTC.

V usage is TRBV18 and J usage is TRBJ1-2; 10 bases match TRBD1. V shed 5 bases, J shed 9 bases, and the junction held 9 bases outside the gene matches. CDR1 and CDR2 (germline): KGHSH, LQKENI. This CDR3 has 14 residues. The CDR3 coding sequence is TGTGCCAGCTCAGCCGGGACAGGGGAGATAAGCTACACCTTC. It is translated as CASSAGTGEISYTF.

This clone was observed once. V and J are TRBV28 and TRBJ2-7; 7 bases fit TRBD1. Looked up from germline, CDR1 is MDHEN and CDR2 is SYDVKM. The V and J ends lost 4 bases and 4 bases, in that order; junction bases with no gene match: 4. The CDR3 contains 13 residues. This chain's CDR3 is CASSWTGPYEQYF. Written as DNA, the CDR3 is TGTGCCAGCAGTTGGACAGGCCCTTACGAGCAGTACTTC.

The genes are TRBV5-1 and TRBJ2-5; D is unclear. V lost 3 bases, J lost 2 bases, and 14 bases lay in between. The CDR3 is 15 residues long. CDR1 and CDR2 (germline): SGHRS, YFSETQ. CDR3 sequence reads: CASSYLGNRQETQYF. CDR3 nucleotide sequence: TGCGCCAGCAGCTACCTAGGTAATAGACAAGAGACCCAGTACTTC. The whole variable domain, filled in from reference TRBV5-1 and TRBJ2-5, reads KAGVTQTPRYLIKTRGQQVTLSCSPISGHRSVSWYQQTPGQGLQFLFEYFSETQRNKGNFPGRFSGRQFSNSRSEMNVSTLELGDSALYLCASSYLGNRQETQYFGPGTRLLVL.

The chain employs TRBV5-4 and TRBJ2-1; 8 positions agree with TRBD2. CDR3 size: 17 residues. Trimming took 0 bases from V and 5 from J; bases not matched to a gene: 10. The V gene's germline CDR1 is SGHNT and CDR2 YYREEE (reference sequence). The CDR3 spells CASSLAASGPYNNEQFF. DNA of the CDR3: TGTGCCAGCAGCTTGGCGGCTAGCGGGCCCTATAACAATGAGCAGTTCTTC.

This sequence joins TRBV5-1 and TRBJ2-5, with a possible D match to TRBD2 (6 bases). Germline V lookup: CDR1 SGHRS, CDR2 YFSETQ. CDR3 length: 14 amino acids. Trimming shortened V by 0 bases and J by 1 base, and 7 bases separated the two germline ends. The CDR3 loop reads CASSLVGGQETQYF. As DNA, the CDR3 is TGCGCCAGCAGCTTGGTGGGGGGCCAAGAGACCCAGTACTTC.

The rearrangement uses TRBV5-1 and TRBJ2-3, with a possible D match to TRBD2 (7 bases). The germline V gene encodes CDR1 SGHRS and CDR2 YFSETQ. V lost 2 bases to trimming and J lost 3 bases, with 13 bases between them. The CDR3 has 15 residues. The CDR3: CASSFGGATTDTQYF. The CDR3 coding sequence is TGCGCCAGCAGCTTTGGGGGGGCAACGACAGATACGCAGTATTTT.

The chain is built from TRBV27 and TRBJ2-1, with D tentatively TRBD1 (5 bases). Per germline, CDR1 MNHEY and CDR2 SMNVEV (reference sequence). CDR3 length equals 13 residues. V was pared by 5 bases and J by 7 bases, with 12 bases between. This CDR3 is CASSPNDSNEQFF. CDR3 in DNA: TGTGCCAGCAGTCCGAATGACAGTAATGAGCAGTTCTTC.

The DNA for the CDR3 is TGTGCCAGTAGTATCCCCTCTGGACTGGAGCAGTTCTTC. Protein sequence: CASSIPSGLEQFF. This chain joins TRBV19 and TRBJ2-1, with D possibly being TRBD2 (5 bases). Germline values: CDR1 LNHDA, CDR2 SQIVND (reference sequence). V lost 3 bases, J lost 10 bases, and 13 bases lay in between. The CDR3 contains 13 residues. The whole variable domain, remainder taken from reference TRBV19 and TRBJ2-1, is DGGITQSPKYLFRKEGQNVTLSCEQNLNHDAMYWYRQDPGQGLRLIYYSQIVNDFQKGDIAEGYSVSREKKESFPLTVTSAQKNPTAFYLCASSIPSGLEQFFGPGTRLTVL.

The J gene is TRBJ2-5, the V gene TRBV5-6; D may be TRBD2 (5 bases). V lost 0 bases and J lost 2, with 14 bases in between. The CDR3 has 16 residues. Germline CDR1 and CDR2: SGHDT and YYEEEE. This CDR3 reads CASSLAFGDPQETQYF. The CDR3 coding sequence is TGTGCCAGCAGCTTGGCCTTCGGGGATCCACAAGAGACCCAGTACTTC.

V and J are TRBV19 and TRBJ1-3; D gene uncertain. Trimming took 5 bases from V and 0 from J, leaving 11 bases between them. CDR3 size: 15 residues. The germline gives CDR1 LNHDA, CDR2 SQIVND (reference sequence). The CDR3 region is CASSPLSLSGNTIYF. CDR3 DNA: TGTGCCAGTAGTCCCCTATCGCTCTCTGGAAACACCATATATTTT.

V is TRBV7-9 and J is TRBJ2-2; D gene ambiguous. CDR1 and CDR2 (germline): SEHNR, FQNEAQ (reference sequence). V gave up 0 bases and J gave up 1 base, with 12 bases separating them. The CDR3 sequence is 17 residues long. This CDR3 is CASSLAVRLKNTGELFF. The CDR3 DNA sequence: TGTGCCAGCAGCTTAGCGGTGAGACTCAAGAACACCGGGGAGCTGTTTTTT.

The chain links TRBV7-2 to TRBJ2-3; TRBD2 might be the D (5 bases). The V gene's germline CDR1 is SGHTA and CDR2 FQGNSA. The germline V and J ends were trimmed by 1 base and 4 bases, with 15 bases remaining between them. The CDR3 has 16 residues. The DNA of the CDR3 is TGTGCCAGCAGCTTAGGGGGAGCCCTACGGGCAGATACGCAGTATTTT. It codes for CASSLGGALRADTQYF.

The rearrangement links TRBV7-8 to TRBJ2-4, with 10 bases aligning to TRBD2. Germline V gene lookup returns CDR1 SGHVS and CDR2 FQNEAQ. This CDR3 spans 17 amino acids. The V gene end was trimmed by 5 bases and the J gene end by 0 bases; junction bases not matched to a gene: 7. The CDR3 DNA is TGTGCCAGCAGCCCGCAAGCGGGAGGGTTAGCCAAAAACATTCAGTACTTC. This encodes CASSPQAGGLAKNIQYF.

The sample holds one count of this clone. The V and J genes are TRBV29-1 and TRBJ2-7; 7 bases fit TRBD1. The V and J ends lost 7 bases and 1 base, in that order; junction bases with no gene match: 19. Germline loops: CDR1 SQVTM, CDR2 ANQGSEA. This CDR3 region has 17 residues. The CDR3, as DNA: TGCAGCGCCGAACGTGTTTGGGACAGTACCAGTTCCTACGAGCAGTACTTC. Protein product: CSAERVWDSTSSYEQYF.

The gene calls are TRBV7-6 and TRBJ1-5; possible D gene TRBD1, 5 bases. The CDR3 has 16 amino acids. Germline V gives CDR1 SGHVS, CDR2 FNYEAQ. V dropped 1 base and J dropped 0 bases, with 10 bases sitting between them. The chain's CDR3 is CASSLGGANSNQPQHF. CDR3 sequence (DNA): TGTGCCAGCAGCTTAGGTGGGGCGAATAGCAATCAGCCCCAGCATTTT.